This T cell receptor (beta chain) originates from a study of control samples from healthy donors and cancer patients (dated by TCRdb to the early 2020s). The germline ends are 11 bases apart after V is trimmed by 10 bases and J by 1 base. CDR1 and CDR2 are drawn from the germline V gene: MNHEY, SVGAGI. The cysteine opens and the phenylalanine closes a CDR3 of 14 amino acids. Only the CDR3 part of the read is kept: 42 bases, read in frame from the first base. This clone was detected once. Its antigen has not been determined. Per-nucleotide qualities are absent, and no much larger clonotype sits a single base away. The protocol used for the library was the immunoSEQ multiplex PCR assay. In its TCRdb copy, this immuneACCESS table keeps in-frame sequences only and misses some clones. Where compared with another copy, unresolved V genes explain less than half of these, and the others have no known cause. The sample table contains some 210,000 clones; only one count was recorded for approximately 90% of them. The ten largest clones add up to less than 2% of the sample.

The chain was built from TRBV6-5 and TRBJ2-6; the D segment could be TRBD1, given 6 matching bases. Sequencing was done on a sample of blood. The source is a man in his thirties or forties in good health. The CDR3 protein is CATARGSGANVLTF. The DNA sequence is as follows: TGTGCCACCGCGAGGGGGTCTGGGGCCAACGTCCTGACTTTC.